Below are 31 T cell receptor beta chains sequenced from a single sample in a study of T-cell reconstitution after alpha-beta-depleted transplantation in children. Unique molecular identifiers tagged the TCRbeta library. One entry per CDR3 protein, called by TCRdb with MiXCR from the PCR reads. The repertoire has some 600,000 distinct CDR3 sequences, 10% to 15% of them found once; the top ten carry about 2.2%. The sequenced sample was PBMCs, mostly from graft donor cells, obtained 360 days after TCRalphabeta/CD19-depleted stem cell transplant. The receptors were gathered from a male patient between 10 and 17 years old who had a stem cell transplant for acute myeloid leukemia, so the T cells may come from the graft donor.

The rearrangement links TRBV28 to TRBJ2-2, with TRBD2 identical over 11 bases. This CDR3 has 18 amino acids. V gave up 1 base and J gave up 4 bases; unmatched junction bases: 8. Germline loops: CDR1 MDHEN, CDR2 SYDVKM. CDR3 loop: CASSLFTSGRLPTGELFF. The CDR3 coding sequence is TGTGCCAGCAGTTTATTTACTAGCGGGAGACTGCCCACCGGGGAGCTGTTTTTT.

For this clonotype: This sequence may be a read error, since a much larger clone differs from it by one base. The chain carries TRBV5-1 and TRBJ2-1; 8 nucleotides line up with TRBD1. Per the germline V gene, CDR1 is SGHRS and CDR2 is YFSETQ. The CDR3 totals 16 residues. Trimming removed 4 bases from V and 6 bases from J; junction bases left unmatched: 12. CDR3 sequence (DNA): TGCGCCAGCAGCATATCGGACAGGGCTTTCCGCAATGAGCAGTTCTTC. Its translation: CASSISDRAFRNEQFF.

This clonotype was detected ten times or more. The chain links TRBV15 to TRBJ2-3; perhaps TRBD2 as D (5 bases). The CDR3 has 14 residues. The ends were cut back, 1 base at V and 1 base at J, with 6 bases in the middle. Per the germline V gene, CDR1 is LNHNV and CDR2 is YYDKDF (reference sequence). CDR3 DNA: TGTGCCACCAGCAGAGTGGGAGGCACAGATACGCAGTATTTT. Protein product: CATSRVGGTDTQYF. Full variable domain (remainder filled in from reference TRBV15 and TRBJ2-3): DAMVIQNPRYQVTQFGKPVTLSCSQTLNHNVMYWYQQKSSQAPKLLFHYYDKDFNNEADTPDNFQSRRPNTSFCFLDIRSPGLGDTAMYLCATSRVGGTDTQYFGPGTRLTVL.

V and J are TRBV11-2 and TRBJ2-7, with D tentatively TRBD1 (6 bases). The CDR3 has 14 residues. V lost 5 bases to trimming and J lost 3 bases, with 14 bases between them. Germline CDR1 reads SGHAT; CDR2 reads FQNNGV. The CDR3 protein is CASSDRQALYEQYF. In nucleotides, the CDR3 is TGTGCCAGCAGCGATCGACAGGCCCTCTACGAGCAGTACTTC.

This clonotype occurred many times. This chain connects TRBV28 to TRBJ2-7; 7 bases align to TRBD1. V lost 3 bases and J lost 0; bases outside the gene matches: 2. Germline values: CDR1 MDHEN, CDR2 SYDVKM. The CDR3 runs to 14 residues. The CDR3 reads CASSLRGRSYEQYF. CDR3 coding DNA: TGTGCCAGCAGTTTGAGGGGGCGCTCCTACGAGCAGTACTTC.

This clonotype was observed a handful of times. The CDR3 DNA reads as TGCGCCAGCAGCCACACTCGGGGACTAGCGGGCCAAGAGACCCAGTACTTC. Residues: CASSHTRGLAGQETQYF. This chain joins TRBV4-3 and TRBJ2-5; 12 nucleotides line up with TRBD2. The ends lost 3 bases at V and 1 base at J; junction bases unmatched: 6. Germline CDR1 is LGHNA and CDR2 is YSLEER. There are 17 residues in the CDR3.

The chain recombines TRBV6-5 with TRBJ2-7, with D possibly being TRBD2 (5 bases). The CDR3 contains 14 residues. Germline V CDR1 and CDR2: MNHEY, SVGAGI. Trimming removed 2 bases at V and 1 base at J, with 9 bases between. This CDR3 is CASSYRTGSYEQYF. CDR3 sequence (DNA): TGTGCCAGCAGTTACCGGACGGGGTCCTACGAGCAGTACTTC.

The chain carries TRBV29-1 and TRBJ2-2; 7 bases map to TRBD1. Germline assignment: CDR1 SQVTM and CDR2 ANQGSEA. CDR3 length: 16 amino acids. The J segment lost 0 bases and the V segment lost 5 bases, leaving 9 bases of the junction unmatched. CDR3 in amino acids: CSVFPGGQANTGELFF. CDR3 sequence (DNA): TGCAGCGTTTTCCCGGGCGGACAGGCGAACACCGGGGAGCTGTTTTTT.

The rearrangement links TRBV14 to TRBJ2-5; the match to TRBD2 covers 8 bases. Losses at the gene ends were 0 bases for V and 3 bases for J; bases not matched to a gene: 3. Looked up from germline, CDR1 is SGHDN and CDR2 is FVKESK. The length of the CDR3 is 15 residues. The CDR3 nucleotides read TGTGCCAGCAGCCAAGATCGAGCGGGAGAAGAGACCCAGTACTTC. It yields the protein CASSQDRAGEETQYF.

On this clonotype: Relative to the germline gene, one junction end is altered; a read error may explain this. This chain links TRBV7-7 with TRBJ2-7; D is undetermined. The CDR3 sequence is 13 residues long. Germline assignment: CDR1 SSHAT and CDR2 FNYEAQ (reference sequence). The CDR3 is CASSLHESYEQYF. The CDR3 region has the DNA TGTGCTAGCAGCCTCCATGAAAGCTACGAGCAGTACTTC.

This clonotype was picked up many times. The V and J genes are TRBV6-6 and TRBJ2-5; D unresolved. Germline V gene lookup returns CDR1 MNHNY and CDR2 SVGAGI (reference sequence). V was clipped by 2 bases and J by 7 bases, with 11 bases between them. The CDR3 is made up of 13 amino acids. The CDR3 region is CASSYPVDVTQYF. CDR3 sequence (DNA): TGTGCCAGCAGTTACCCTGTTGACGTGACCCAGTACTTC.

This clonotype occurred many times. The chain employs TRBV6-2 or TRBV6-3 and TRBJ2-3, with TRBD2 matching over 14 bases. This CDR3 contains 16 residues. The germline V gene encodes CDR1 MNHEY and CDR2 SVGEGT. J was trimmed by 3 bases and V by 5 bases; bases with no gene match: 4. Here the CDR3 reads CASSAGLAGGTDTQYF. The CDR3 DNA sequence: TGTGCCAGCAGTGCCGGACTAGCGGGAGGAACAGATACGCAGTATTTT.

A few counts support this clonotype. The V gene is TRBV7-6, the J gene TRBJ2-1; D gene unclear. Deletions cut 1 base from V and 4 bases from J, with 11 bases between. Looked up from germline, CDR1 is SGHVS and CDR2 is FNYEAQ. The CDR3 totals 15 residues. CDR3 sequence: CASSLGALVYNEQFF. CDR3 DNA sequence: TGTGCCAGCAGCTTAGGGGCCTTAGTTTACAATGAGCAGTTCTTC.

This clonotype was seen at least ten times. V is TRBV5-6 and J is TRBJ2-3; unclear D gene. Germline CDR1 SGHDT, CDR2 YYEEEE. Trimming took 3 bases from V and 1 from J, leaving 6 bases between them. There are 13 residues in the CDR3. The CDR3 sequence is CASSSIGTDTQYF. The CDR3 bases are TGTGCCAGCAGCTCCATAGGCACAGATACGCAGTATTTT.

This clonotype was observed a few times. This chain joins TRBV28 and TRBJ2-4; D gene unclear. The germline V and J ends were trimmed by 8 bases and 0 bases, with 8 bases remaining between them. CDR3 length: 13 amino acids. Germline-derived CDR1 and CDR2 are MDHEN and SYDVKM. CDR3: CASGVLAKNIQYF. In DNA, the CDR3 is TGTGCCAGCGGAGTACTAGCCAAAAACATTCAGTACTTC.

This clonotype has more than one count but fewer than ten. The chain links TRBV13 to TRBJ2-1; 9 positions agree with TRBD1. The trim removed 3 bases at V and 5 bases at J, leaving 8 bases unmatched. Germline V gene lookup returns CDR1 PRHDT and CDR2 FYEKMQ (reference sequence). The CDR3 is 16 residues long. The CDR3 is CASSFKTGTGHNEQFF. In DNA, the CDR3 is TGTGCCAGCAGCTTTAAGACCGGGACAGGGCACAATGAGCAGTTCTTC.

This clonotype was counted many times. The V and J genes are TRBV29-1 and TRBJ2-5; D may correspond to TRBD1 or TRBD2 (5 bases each). The CDR3 runs 13 residues. Germline V CDR1 and CDR2: SQVTM, ANQGSEA. V shed 7 bases and J shed 2 bases, with 14 bases lying between them. The CDR3 is CSGHGARQETQYF. The CDR3 coding sequence is TGCAGCGGGCACGGGGCTCGGCAAGAGACCCAGTACTTC.

This clonotype was seen a few times. CDR3 region: CASGLNGGGAFF. The CDR3 DNA reads TGTGCTAGTGGTTTAAACGGCGGTGGCGCTTTCTTT. This chain links TRBV12-5 with TRBJ1-1; D call uncertain. CDR3 size: 12 residues. Germline V gives CDR1 LGHNT, CDR2 FRNRAP. V gave up 3 bases and J gave up 11 bases, with 13 bases separating them.

This clonotype was counted only a few times. The CDR3 region is CSAPRPGRSPFEQFF. As DNA, the CDR3 is TGCAGCGCCCCCCGGCCGGGAAGGTCCCCTTTTGAGCAGTTCTTC. This sequence joins TRBV29-1 and TRBJ2-1, with D maybe TRBD2 (5 bases). The V end lost 7 bases, the J end lost 9 bases, and 25 bases lay between the germline ends. Per the germline V gene, CDR1 is SQVTM and CDR2 is ANQGSEA. This CDR3 comprises 15 residues.

This chain uses TRBV6-2 or TRBV6-3 with TRBJ2-1; 10 bases are a match to TRBD2. This CDR3 has 19 residues. Germline CDR1 and CDR2: MNHEY and SVGEGT. Trimming cost V 7 bases and J 2 bases; bases outside gene matches: 17. As DNA, the CDR3 is TGTGCCAGCACCTCCCCAATGAGACTAGCGGGCCAGACCTACAATGAGCAGTTCTTC. As protein: CASTSPMRLAGQTYNEQFF.

This clonotype was counted ten times or more. The chain has TRBV29-1 and TRBJ1-3; D remains unclear. The CDR3 consists of 13 residues. The germline V gene encodes CDR1 SQVTM and CDR2 ANQGSEA. Here the CDR3 reads CSASGFIGNTIYF. CDR3 DNA sequence: TGCAGTGCCTCCGGCTTCATTGGAAACACCATATATTTT. Variable domain in full (rest from reference TRBV29-1 and TRBJ1-3): SAVISQKPSRDICQRGTSLTIQCQVDSQVTMMFWYRQQPGQSLTLIATANQGSEATYESGFVIDKFPISRPNLTFSTLTVSNMSPEDSSIYLCSASGFIGNTIYFGEGSWLTVV.

This clonotype was seen a few times. The chain uses TRBV29-1 and TRBJ2-5; D is uncertain. CDR1 is SQVTM and CDR2 is ANQGSEA in the germline V gene. Trimming took off 3 bases at V and 1 base at J, with 9 bases between the two ends. This CDR3 comprises 13 residues. CDR3 protein: CSVERLGQETQYF. CDR3 sequence (DNA): TGCAGCGTTGAGAGGCTGGGCCAAGAGACCCAGTACTTC. The full variable domain, in which reference TRBV29-1 and TRBJ2-5 provide the parts outside the CDR3, is SAVISQKPSRDICQRGTSLTIQCQVDSQVTMMFWYRQQPGQSLTLIATANQGSEATYESGFVIDKFPISRPNLTFSTLTVSNMSPEDSSIYLCSVERLGQETQYFGPGTRLLVL.

This clonotype was detected ten times or more. The chain joins TRBV20-1 to TRBJ2-1, with D possibly matching TRBD2 (5 bases). V shed 0 bases and J shed 7 bases, with 7 bases lying between them. Germline CDR1 DFQATT, CDR2 SNEGSKA (reference sequence). This CDR3 is 12 amino acids long. The CDR3 DNA follows: TGCAGTGCTAGAGATCGGGGAAATGAGCAGTTCTTC. Residues: CSARDRGNEQFF.

The rearrangement links TRBV20-1 to TRBJ1-3; 7 nucleotides agree with TRBD1. Germline assignment: CDR1 DFQATT and CDR2 SNEGSKA (reference sequence). Unmatched junction bases numbered 1, after V lost 0 bases and J lost 2 bases. The CDR3 totals 14 residues. This CDR3 is CSARDRGTGNTIYF. The CDR3 DNA follows: TGCAGTGCTAGAGACAGGGGGACTGGAAACACCATATATTTT.

This clonotype was counted at least ten times. The chain joins TRBV28 to TRBJ2-2; D possibly uses TRBD1 or TRBD2 (5 bases each). The CDR3 loop spans 15 amino acids. The germline V gene encodes CDR1 MDHEN and CDR2 SYDVKM. V was pared by 2 bases and J by 4 bases, with 11 bases between. Here the CDR3 reads CASSLRGVGTGELFF. The CDR3 DNA is TGTGCCAGCAGTTTAAGAGGGGTCGGCACCGGGGAGCTGTTTTTT. Looking up the rest from reference TRBV28 and TRBJ2-2 gives the full variable domain: DVKVTQSSRYLVKRTGEKVFLECVQDMDHENMFWYRQDPGLGLRLIYFSYDVKMKEKGDIPEGYSVSREKKERFSLILESASTNQTSMYLCASSLRGVGTGELFFGEGSRLTVL.

This clonotype was recorded many times. J is TRBJ2-5 and V is TRBV11-2, with D possibly matching TRBD2 (6 bases). This CDR3 contains 17 residues. From germline, CDR1 is SGHAT and CDR2 FQNNGV. V lost 0 bases and J lost 5, with 19 bases in between. The CDR3, as DNA: TGTGCCAGCAGCTTAGAGAGTGTGGGAGGAAGTCGGGAGACCCAGTACTTC. Translating gives CASSLESVGGSRETQYF.

This clonotype was detected many times. The chain links TRBV5-1 to TRBJ1-3; D is unresolved. Germline CDR1 is SGHRS and CDR2 is YFSETQ. The CDR3 has 15 amino acids. V was cut by 0 bases and J by 3 bases, with 10 bases left in between. The CDR3 sequence is CASSLEHGSGNTIYF. In DNA form, the CDR3 reads TGCGCCAGCAGCTTGGAGCATGGCAGTGGAAACACCATATATTTT.

In this sample, this clonotype turned up many times. The chain employs TRBV6-1 and TRBJ2-7, with 9 bases aligning to TRBD1. With V trimmed by 6 bases and J by 2 bases, 8 bases remained unmatched. CDR3 size: 15 residues. Germline CDR1 and CDR2: MNHNS and SASEGT. The CDR3 protein is CASSRPGQGTYEQYF. DNA of the CDR3: TGTGCCAGCAGCCGTCCGGGACAGGGAACCTACGAGCAGTACTTC.

The sample holds many counts of this clonotype. The gene calls are TRBV28 and TRBJ2-3, with a tentative D call TRBD2 (6 bases). There are 13 residues in the CDR3. Trimming left V 5 bases short and J 1 base short, with 7 bases between. CDR1 is MDHEN and CDR2 is SYDVKM in the germline V gene. The CDR3 spells CASSTGGTDTQYF. The CDR3 region has the DNA TGTGCCAGCAGTACGGGAGGCACAGATACGCAGTATTTT.

This clonotype was counted between two and nine times. The chain employs TRBV5-1 and TRBJ2-1, with D maybe TRBD1 (6 bases). The V end was cut by 4 bases, the J end by 15 bases, with 26 bases between. The CDR3 has 15 residues. Germline CDR1 SGHRS, CDR2 YFSETQ. CDR3 DNA sequence: TGCGCCAGCAGCCCCCCCTGGACAGACCTCCGCATTGGGTTCTTC. This translates into CASSPPWTDLRIGFF.

A remark on this clonotype: This sequence may be a read error, since a much larger clone differs from it by one base. This chain links TRBV7-2 with TRBJ2-3; 7 bases are shared with TRBD2. CDR1 and CDR2 from the germline V gene are SGHTA and FQGNSA. The CDR3 extends over 16 amino acids. As DNA, the CDR3 is TGTGGCAGCAGCTTAGGGCTAGCGGCTAGCACAGATACGCAGTATTTT. It codes for CGSSLGLAASTDTQYF.